This TCR beta chain originates from a study of OX40 agonist ivuxolimab in advanced cancers. Study in general: The study treated patients with ivuxolimab, an agonistic anti-OX40 (CD134) antibody. General study results and limits: Averaged across samples, CD8+ T cells carried more expanded clones than CD4+ did. CD4+ and CD8+ blood T cells expanded clonally by week 6 at 0.1 to 3.0 mg/kg.

Blood specimens came from baseline, cycle 4 day 1, and cycle 7 day 1. Remarks on this clone: Its target is not known.

CDR1 and CDR2 from the germline V gene are MNHEY and SVGAGI. Trimming stripped 6 bases from V and 1 base from J, with 10 bases between. The CDR3 runs to 14 residues. Measured with immunoSEQ multiplex PCR; TCRdb has only the in-frame clones, and not every one. The sample includes 60,000 to 80,000 clones, around four fifths of them seen just once. Source: CD4+ or CD8+ T cells sorted from blood, taken in a trial of the OX40 agonist ivuxolimab. The sequence came from an adult with an advanced solid tumor such as melanoma, head and neck, liver or kidney cancer. This chain links TRBV6-5 with TRBJ1-5; no reliable D call. The CDR3 DNA sequence: TGTGCCAGCAGCCCGTGGGAGAGCAATCAGCCCCAGCATTTT. Amino acid sequence: CASSPWESNQPQHF.